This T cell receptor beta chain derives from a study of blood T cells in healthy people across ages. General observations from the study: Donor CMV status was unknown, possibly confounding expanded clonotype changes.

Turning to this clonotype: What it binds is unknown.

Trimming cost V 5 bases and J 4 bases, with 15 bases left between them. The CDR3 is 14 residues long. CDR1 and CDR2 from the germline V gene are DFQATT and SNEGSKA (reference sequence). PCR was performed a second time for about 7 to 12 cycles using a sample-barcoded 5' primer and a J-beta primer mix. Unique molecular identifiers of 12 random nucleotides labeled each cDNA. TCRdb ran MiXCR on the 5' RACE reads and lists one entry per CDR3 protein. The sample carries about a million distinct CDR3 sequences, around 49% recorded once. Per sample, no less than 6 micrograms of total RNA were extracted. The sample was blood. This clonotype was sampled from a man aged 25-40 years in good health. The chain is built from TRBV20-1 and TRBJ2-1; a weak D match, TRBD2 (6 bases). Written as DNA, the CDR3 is TGCAGTGCTCAAGGAAGCGGGCGTTACAATGAGCAGTTCTTC. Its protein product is CSAQGSGRYNEQFF.